The 18 T cell receptor beta chains presented below share a single source sample, sequenced in a study of cytomegalovirus exposure and HLA in healthy donors. Primers for the PCR totalled 60 Vbeta and 13 Jbeta. The protocol was immunoSEQ multiplex PCR, while the TCRdb copy is restricted to in-frame clones and leaves out a portion. In the table there are approximately 190,000 clones, roughly 74% of which are singletons. Sequencing was performed on PBMCs. These receptors were taken from a woman in her twenties or thirties in good health and CMV-seronegative.

The chain employs TRBV27 and TRBJ2-5; D is possibly TRBD2 (6 bases). The DNA end is a closer match to TRBJ2-7, so the J assignment may be wrong. Germline assignment: CDR1 MNHEY and CDR2 SMNVEV (reference sequence). The CDR3 has 14 residues. Here the CDR3 DNA reads TGTGCCAGCAGTATCCGGGAGCAGGCCGCCGAGCAGTACTTC. Translating gives CASSIREQAAEQYF.

The genes are TRBV7-9 and TRBJ1-1; 9 positions agree with TRBD1. J was trimmed by 3 bases and V by 5 bases; bases with no gene match: 13. The CDR3 spans 17 residues. Germline values: CDR1 SEHNR, CDR2 FQNEAQ (reference sequence). CDR3 nucleotides: TGTGCCAGCAGCCTTGACGGCGGCGGGACAGGGTACACTGAAGCTTTCTTT. It yields the protein CASSLDGGGTGYTEAFF.

The V call is TRBV14, the J call TRBJ1-2, with TRBD1 matching 8 bases. Trimming at V came to 0 bases and at J to 7 bases, leaving 7 bases not matched to a gene. CDR1 is SGHDN, CDR2 FVKESK, per germline. This CDR3 spans 15 amino acids. In nucleotides, the CDR3 is TGTGCCAGCAGCCAAGATGCCCAGGGGGCGCCTGGCTACACCTTC. Its translation: CASSQDAQGAPGYTF. Variable domain in full (rest from reference TRBV14 and TRBJ1-2): EAGVTQFPSHSVIEKGQTVTLRCDPISGHDNLYWYRRVMGKEIKFLLHFVKESKQDESGMPNNRFLAERTGGTYSTLKVQPAELEDSGVYFCASSQDAQGAPGYTFGSGTRLTVV.

This chain uses TRBV18 with TRBJ1-2; 7 bases match TRBD1. CDR1 and CDR2 (germline): KGHSH, LQKENI. Germline trimming cut 4 bases from V and 0 bases from J; bases unmatched to any gene: 5. The CDR3 length is 15 residues. For the CDR3, the DNA is TGTGCCAGCTCACGACAGGGATCACCTAACTATGGCTACACCTTC. Translating it yields CASSRQGSPNYGYTF.

This clone turned up a few times. The chain has TRBV2 and TRBJ2-5, with D uncertain. Germline V gene lookup returns CDR1 SNHLY and CDR2 FYNNEI. V lost 5 bases and J lost 2, with 12 bases in between. CDR3 length: 14 amino acids. The CDR3 coding sequence is TGTGCCAGCAGTTTTATTGCGGTACAAGAGACCCAGTACTTC. Translated: CASSFIAVQETQYF.

The genes are TRBV4-3 and TRBJ1-2; weak D call: TRBD1 (5 bases). Trimming pared 2 bases from V and 2 bases from J, leaving 9 bases between. Germline loops: CDR1 LGHNA, CDR2 YSLEER. CDR3 length: 14 amino acids. This CDR3 reads CASSQNGGNYGYTF. CDR3 nucleotide sequence: TGCGCCAGCAGCCAAAATGGGGGGAACTATGGCTACACCTTC.

This chain joins TRBV5-5 and TRBJ1-4; D is unresolved. Deletions cut 4 bases from V and 2 bases from J, with 9 bases between. There are 14 residues in the CDR3. CDR1 and CDR2 from the germline V gene are SGHKS and YYEKEE (reference sequence). Here the CDR3 DNA reads TGTGCCAGCAGCGACACCGTCACTAATGAAAAACTGTTTTTT. This sequence encodes CASSDTVTNEKLFF.

This chain uses TRBV19 with TRBJ1-2; D is unresolved. The germline V gene has CDR1 LNHDA and CDR2 SQIVND (reference sequence). The CDR3 sequence is 12 residues long. The V gene lost 6 bases and the J gene lost 7 bases, with 12 bases spanning the gap. The chain's CDR3 is CASSILNSGYTF. The DNA for the CDR3 is TGTGCCAGTAGCATTCTAAACAGTGGCTACACCTTC.

The table lists this clone with a count of one. At the DNA level, this CDR3 is encoded by other sequences in the same sample as well. The chain has TRBV27 and TRBJ2-7, with TRBD1 matching over 7 bases. Germline assignment: CDR1 MNHEY and CDR2 SMNVEV (reference sequence). V lost 3 bases and J lost 4; bases outside the gene matches: 3. The CDR3 contains 13 residues. Written as DNA, the CDR3 is TGTGCCAGCAGTTTGGGCAGGGGGTACGAGCAGTACTTC. This gives the protein CASSLGRGYEQYF.

This sequence joins TRBV13 and TRBJ1-2, with TRBD1 matching over 7 bases. J was trimmed by 7 bases and V by 5 bases; bases with no gene match: 10. The CDR3 is made up of 14 amino acids. Per germline, CDR1 PRHDT and CDR2 FYEKMQ (reference sequence). The CDR3 reads CASSPQRSGGGYTF. DNA of the CDR3: TGTGCCAGCAGCCCCCAACGCTCAGGGGGTGGCTACACCTTC.

This clone has a handful of counts. This sequence joins TRBV7-3 and TRBJ2-5, with a weak D call TRBD1 (6 bases). V lost 5 bases and J lost 5, with 12 bases in between. This CDR3 has 13 residues. Per the germline V gene, CDR1 is SGHTA and CDR2 is FQGTGA. The DNA of the CDR3 is TGTGCCAGCAGCCCAACTAGGGGGGAGACCCAGTACTTC. Residues: CASSPTRGETQYF.

This chain links TRBV7-7 with TRBJ2-2; D unresolved. Trimming stripped 5 bases from V and 3 bases from J, with 10 bases between. The CDR3 sequence is 14 residues long. The germline V gene has CDR1 SSHAT and CDR2 FNYEAQ (reference sequence). CDR3 sequence reads: CASSPYTDTGELFF. CDR3 sequence (DNA): TGTGCCAGCAGCCCTTACACCGACACCGGGGAGCTGTTTTTT.

This clone came up once. The gene calls are TRBV7-9 and TRBJ2-1; 8 nucleotides line up with TRBD2. J gave up 4 bases and V 7 bases, and 6 bases lay outside the gene matches. The CDR3 is made up of 14 amino acids. The germline V gene encodes CDR1 SEHNR and CDR2 FQNEAQ (reference sequence). The CDR3 sequence: CASTSGGSYNEQFF. CDR3 bases: TGTGCCAGCACCTCGGGAGGGTCGTACAATGAGCAGTTCTTC.

The chain recombines TRBV5-1 with TRBJ1-6, with TRBD1 matching over 9 bases. This CDR3 contains 16 residues. Per germline, CDR1 SGHRS and CDR2 YFSETQ. V trimming: 4 bases; J trimming: 3 bases; junction bases outside the gene matches: 5. The CDR3: CASSDLGQGYNSPLHF. DNA of the CDR3: TGCGCCAGCAGCGATTTGGGACAGGGCTATAATTCACCCCTCCACTTT.

This clone appeared a single time. V usage is TRBV11-3 and J usage is TRBJ2-1; D not resolved. From germline, CDR1 is SGHNT and CDR2 YENEEA. Trimming cost V 1 base and J 4 bases, with 11 bases left between them. There are 15 residues in the CDR3. The CDR3 region is CASSLGGYPYNEQFF. For the CDR3, the DNA is TGTGCCAGCAGCTTAGGAGGATACCCGTACAATGAGCAGTTCTTC.

The J gene is TRBJ2-5, the V gene TRBV5-4; TRBD1 matches 8 bases. The DNA end is a closer match to TRBJ2-7, so the J assignment may be wrong. CDR1 is SGHNT and CDR2 is YYREEE in the germline V gene (reference sequence). The CDR3 extends over 16 amino acids. The CDR3 reads CASSQRRTGQSYEQYF. The CDR3 DNA follows: TGTGCCAGCAGCCAAAGACGGACAGGGCAGTCCTACGAGCAGTACTTC.

This chain joins TRBV15 and TRBJ2-6, with 8 bases fitting TRBD1. CDR3 length: 17 amino acids. The V segment lost 4 bases and the J segment 1 base; nucleotides outside the gene matches: 6. CDR1 is LNHNV and CDR2 is YYDKDF in the germline V gene (reference sequence). This chain's CDR3 is CATSMQGAPSGANVLTF. In DNA, the CDR3 is TGTGCCACCAGCATGCAGGGGGCACCGTCTGGGGCCAACGTCCTGACTTTC.

This clone turned up a few times. The chain links TRBV6-5 to TRBJ2-6, with TRBD1 as a possible D gene (5 bases). The CDR3 loop spans 15 amino acids. The germline CDR1 and CDR2 sequences are MNHEY and SVGAGI. Trimming removed 7 bases at V and 3 bases at J, with 13 bases between. The CDR3 sequence: CASNTYRNGANVLTF. The CDR3 nucleotides are TGTGCCAGCAATACTTACAGGAATGGGGCCAACGTCCTGACTTTC.